These T cell receptor beta chains were read from a single sample in a study of shared clonotypes between healthy human individuals. Measured with immunoSEQ multiplex PCR; TCRdb has only the in-frame clones, and not every one. The repertoire holds roughly 2.5 million clones, over 85% seen once, with under 0.15% in the top ten. What was sequenced was naive CD4+ T cells sorted from blood. Receptor source: a man younger than 35 in good health. The conserved cysteine and the conserved F or W are not part of the CDR3 here. The D gene is left open where the match is weak. Expanded clones are given a class, and other clones once, few, many or no size at all.

j_gene	abundance	v_gene	d_gene	CDR3aa
TRBJ2-5	NA	TRBV7-8	TRBD2	ASSSSGLAVETQY
TRBJ2-7	NA	TRBV30	TRBD2	AWSSTSGGRQY
TRBJ1-5	NA	TRBV6-1	NA	ASEVGGSNQPQH
TRBJ2-1	once	TRBV7-9	TRBD2	ASRPGTSSMNEQF
TRBJ1-6	NA	TRBV19	TRBD1	ASSLGTGGGNSPLH
TRBJ1-2	NA	TRBV4-1	TRBD1	ASSQNDRDHYGYT
TRBJ2-7	NA	TRBV9	NA	ASSVGTAYEQY
TRBJ1-2	NA	TRBV7-2	NA	ASSLAGAGGYT
TRBJ1-5	NA	TRBV28	TRBD1	ASSFSDRVGRQPQH
TRBJ2-1	NA	TRBV11-2	TRBD2	ASSLERLAVSYNEQF
TRBJ2-7	once	TRBV5-5	TRBD2	ASSLATSGVPYEQY
TRBJ1-2	NA	TRBV6-5	NA	ASSPRTAGGNGYT
TRBJ2-3	NA	TRBV4-3	NA	ASSQDIDRGVSTDTQY